This is a list of T cell receptor beta chains from one sample in a study of CD8 T cells in Susac syndrome. TCRdb re-called the immunoSEQ multiplex PCR reads with MiXCR, one entry per CDR3 protein. The repertoire consists of roughly 130,000 distinct CDR3 sequences, with over 95% occurring once and the leading ten covering roughly 0.13%. Material for sequencing was CD4+ T cells from PBMCs. The source is a human donor with Susac syndrome. CDR3s include the opening cysteine and the closing phenylalanine or tryptophan. A D gene is named only where the DNA matches it firmly. Expanded clones are given a class, and other clones once, few, many or no size at all.

j_call	v_call	clone_size	d_call	cdr3_aa	cdr3_nt
TRBJ2-5	TRBV30	-	-	CAWSVQKRESQYF	TGTGCCTGGAGTGTACAGAAACGGGAGTCCCAGTACTTC
TRBJ1-1	TRBV5-6	-	-	CASSLDPGAGTEAFF	TGTGCCAGCAGCTTGGACCCAGGGGCGGGCACTGAAGCTTTCTTT
TRBJ1-5	TRBV7-9	-	-	CASSLLGGDNQPQHF	TGTGCCAGCAGCTTATTAGGGGGTGACAATCAGCCCCAGCATTTT
TRBJ2-5	TRBV5-1	-	-	CASSPGADQETQYF	TGCGCCAGCAGCCCCGGGGCGGACCAAGAGACCCAGTACTTC
TRBJ1-2	TRBV10-3	-	-	CAISTAWGGYGYTF	TGTGCCATCAGCACAGCGTGGGGTGGATATGGCTACACCTTC
TRBJ2-7	TRBV25-1	-	TRBD2	CASSEGGLAGVEQYF	TGTGCCAGCAGTGAAGGGGGACTAGCGGGAGTCGAGCAGTACTTC
TRBJ2-5	TRBV3-1	-	TRBD2	CASSPSGLVETQYF	TGTGCCAGCAGCCCTTCGGGACTAGTGGAGACCCAGTACTTC
TRBJ2-7	TRBV20-1	-	TRBD2	CSAPSGSLPEQYF	TGCAGTGCCCCTAGCGGGAGCCTGCCCGAGCAGTACTTC
TRBJ2-5	TRBV29-1	-	-	CSAHRGPGETQYF	TGCAGCGCACACCGGGGTCCGGGAGAGACCCAGTACTTC
TRBJ2-7	TRBV6-2/TRBV6-3	once	-	CASRTRDGTYEQYF	TGTGCCAGCAGAACTCGGGACGGAACCTACGAGCAGTACTTC
TRBJ2-7	TRBV29-1	-	TRBD2	CSVRGLAHEQYF	TGCAGCGTTCGGGGACTAGCACACGAGCAGTACTTC
TRBJ2-1	TRBV24-1	-	TRBD2	CATSGQGLADYNEQFF	TGTGCCACCAGTGGACAGGGACTAGCGGACTACAATGAGCAGTTCTTC
TRBJ2-1	TRBV5-4	-	TRBD2	CAGGLAGVNEQFF	TGTGCCGGAGGACTAGCGGGTGTGAATGAGCAGTTCTTC
TRBJ2-2	TRBV28	-	-	CASSLLAGELFF	TGTGCCAGCAGTTTGTTGGCCGGGGAGCTGTTTTTT
TRBJ2-7	TRBV6-5	-	-	CATNTLTSYGYEQYF	TGTGCCACCAACACCCTAACTAGCTACGGTTACGAGCAGTACTTC
TRBJ2-3	TRBV30	-	-	CAWSTGYPDTQYF	TGTGCCTGGAGCACAGGTTACCCAGATACGCAGTATTTT
TRBJ2-1	TRBV20-1	-	-	CSARDQGRSSYNEQFF	TGCAGTGCTAGAGATCAGGGCAGGAGCTCCTACAATGAGCAGTTCTTC
TRBJ2-1	TRBV20-1	once	TRBD1	CSASDGRGRRYNEQFF	TGCAGTGCTTCCGATGGCAGGGGGCGAAGATACAATGAGCAGTTCTTC
TRBJ2-1	TRBV14	-	TRBD2	CASSPRTSGRYEQFF	TGTGCCAGCAGCCCTAGGACTAGCGGGAGGTATGAGCAGTTCTTC
TRBJ1-1	TRBV5-1	-	-	CASSLVSGWNTEAFF	TGCGCCAGCAGCTTGGTATCAGGGTGGAACACTGAAGCTTTCTTT
TRBJ1-2	TRBV20-1	-	-	CSARDRGGYGYTF	TGCAGTGCTAGAGATCGCGGGGGCTATGGCTACACCTTC
TRBJ2-1	TRBV20-1	once	TRBD2	CSASVAGGRNEQFF	TGCAGTGCTAGCGTAGCGGGAGGGCGTAATGAGCAGTTCTTC
TRBJ2-5	TRBV5-4	-	TRBD2	CASSLQLAGGETQYF	TGTGCCAGCAGCTTGCAACTAGCGGGAGGAGAGACCCAGTACTTC
TRBJ2-7	TRBV6-5	-	-	CASSGTYEQYF	TGTGCCAGCAGTGGAACCTACGAGCAGTACTTC
TRBJ2-3	TRBV5-4	-	TRBD2	CASRVAGGYTDTQYF	TGTGCCAGCAGAGTAGCGGGAGGGTACACAGATACGCAGTATTTT
TRBJ2-7	TRBV6-2/TRBV6-3	-	-	CASSYGGAGEQYF	TGTGCCAGCAGTTACGGAGGCGCTGGTGAGCAGTACTTC
TRBJ2-7	TRBV20-1	once	-	CSARVTSEQYF	TGCAGTGCTAGAGTTACATCTGAGCAGTACTTC
TRBJ2-7	TRBV29-1	-	-	CSVVKDDSSYEQYF	TGCAGCGTTGTCAAAGACGATAGCTCCTACGAGCAGTACTTC
TRBJ2-7	TRBV7-9	-	TRBD1	CASSAGTAREQYF	TGTGCCAGCAGCGCCGGGACAGCAAGGGAGCAGTACTTC
TRBJ2-2	TRBV10-3	-	-	CAITAGMNTGELFF	TGTGCCATCACCGCAGGGATGAACACCGGGGAGCTGTTTTTT
TRBJ2-7	TRBV7-9	-	-	CASSPTGRERDEQYF	TGTGCCAGCAGCCCTACCGGTCGAGAGCGGGACGAGCAGTACTTC
TRBJ1-2	TRBV7-9	-	-	CASSLDGYGYTF	TGTGCCAGCAGCTTAGACGGCTATGGCTACACCTTC
TRBJ1-2	TRBV5-1	-	-	CASSSGEGSYTF	TGCGCCAGCAGCTCAGGGGAGGGAAGCTACACCTTC
TRBJ2-3	TRBV3-1	-	-	CASSQEGTRQALDTQYF	TGTGCCAGCAGCCAAGAGGGAACCCGACAGGCCTTGGATACGCAGTATTTT
TRBJ2-2	TRBV14	-	-	CASSRLGRTGELFF	TGTGCCAGCAGCCGTCTAGGGCGGACCGGGGAGCTGTTTTTT
TRBJ1-5	TRBV6-5	once	TRBD1	CASSPRQGGNQPQHF	TGTGCCAGCAGTCCAAGACAGGGAGGGAATCAGCCCCAGCATTTT
TRBJ2-7	TRBV4-2	-	-	CASSQEYDSSYEQYF	TGTGCCAGCAGCCAAGAATATGACTCCTCCTACGAGCAGTACTTC
TRBJ2-7	TRBV19	once	TRBD2	CASSIPTSGTREQYF	TGTGCCAGTAGTATCCCGACTAGCGGGACGAGAGAGCAGTACTTC
TRBJ2-5	TRBV6-5	once	TRBD2	CASSSTLAEGQETQYF	TGTGCCAGCAGTTCTACACTAGCGGAGGGTCAAGAGACCCAGTACTTC
TRBJ2-1	TRBV7-9	-	-	CATLSNRPNEQFF	TGTGCCACCCTCTCGAACAGACCGAATGAGCAGTTCTTC
TRBJ1-1	TRBV23-1	once	TRBD1	CASSQSPETGGKNTEAFF	TGCGCCAGCAGTCAATCCCCCGAGACAGGGGGCAAGAACACTGAAGCTTTCTTT
TRBJ2-7	TRBV4-3	-	-	CASSQDRGTGYEQYF	TGCGCCAGCAGCCAAGATAGGGGCACAGGCTACGAGCAGTACTTC
TRBJ2-1	TRBV4-2	-	-	CASSQDEGNEQFF	TGTGCCAGCAGCCAAGATGAGGGGAATGAGCAGTTCTTC
TRBJ2-1	TRBV19	-	TRBD2	CASTHRGEGNEQFF	TGTGCCAGTACCCACCGGGGGGAGGGCAATGAGCAGTTCTTC
TRBJ2-7	TRBV5-6	few	-	CASSSGQSYEQYF	TGTGCCAGCAGCTCGGGCCAATCCTACGAGCAGTACTTC
TRBJ1-3	TRBV5-1	-	-	CASRNDRASGNTIYF	TGCGCCAGCAGAAATGACAGAGCCTCTGGAAACACCATATATTTT
TRBJ1-1	TRBV12-3/TRBV12-4	-	-	CASSFSNRWRGTEAFF	TGTGCCAGCAGTTTCTCAAATAGGTGGAGAGGCACTGAAGCTTTCTTT
TRBJ2-7	TRBV11-1	-	-	CASSSLPGSYEQYF	TGTGCCAGCAGCTCCCTTCCCGGATCCTACGAGCAGTACTTC
TRBJ2-7	TRBV6-5	-	-	CASGDGPTQQQYF	TGTGCCAGCGGGGACGGACCGACTCAGCAGCAGTACTTC
TRBJ1-1	TRBV28	-	TRBD1	CATHQHRGKFEAFF	TGTGCCACCCACCAACACAGGGGGAAGTTTGAAGCTTTCTTT
TRBJ2-5	TRBV15	few	-	CATSRGETQYF	TGTGCCACCAGCCGAGGGGAGACCCAGTACTTC